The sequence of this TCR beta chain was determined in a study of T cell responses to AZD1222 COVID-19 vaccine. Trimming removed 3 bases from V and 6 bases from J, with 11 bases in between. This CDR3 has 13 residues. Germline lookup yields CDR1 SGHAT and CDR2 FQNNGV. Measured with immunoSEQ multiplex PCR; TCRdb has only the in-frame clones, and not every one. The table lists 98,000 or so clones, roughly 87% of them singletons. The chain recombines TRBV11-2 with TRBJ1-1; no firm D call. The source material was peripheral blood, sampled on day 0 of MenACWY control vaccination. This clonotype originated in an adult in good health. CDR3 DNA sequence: TGTGCCAGCAGCTTTTTAAGCACCTCTGAAGCTTTCTTT. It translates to CASSFLSTSEAFF.